The 2 T cell receptor beta chains below were found in one sample sequenced in a study of blood T cell repertoires in COVID-19. The repertoire was sequenced with immunoSEQ multiplex PCR; TCRdb's copy has only in-frame clones and lacks some. The sample consists of approximately 280,000 clones, approximately 86% of them appearing once. Sequencing was performed on peripheral blood. The receptors shown here come from a woman younger than 45 who had recovered from COVID-19.

Comment on this clone: Other DNA sequences of this sample code for an identical CDR3. The chain is built from TRBV3-1 (or the pseudogene TRBV3-2) and TRBJ2-4, with D perhaps TRBD2 (6 bases). The CDR3 runs 17 residues. Germline V CDR1 and CDR2: LGHDT, YNNKEL (reference sequence). V was pared by 1 base and J by 0 bases, with 13 bases between. This chain's CDR3 is CASSQGGGALAKNIQYF. CDR3 nucleotides: TGTGCCAGCAGCCAAGGAGGAGGGGCCCTAGCCAAAAACATTCAGTACTTC.

The J gene is TRBJ2-7, the V gene TRBV6-7; D gene ambiguous. TRBV6-7 qualifies as an ORF whose function is uncertain. V was pared by 0 bases and J by 0 bases, with 12 bases between. The CDR3 covers 16 residues. CDR3 residues: CASSYSKYSPSYEQYF. CDR3 nucleotide sequence: TGTGCCAGCAGTTACTCGAAATACTCCCCCTCCTACGAGCAGTACTTC.